This T cell receptor (beta chain) was retrieved from a study of blood T cell repertoires in COVID-19. Looking at the study overall: Acute and convalescent COVID-19 samples came from the United States, Italy and Spain.

Individuals drawn from approximately 26 US areas were roughly 18 to 89 years old. CDR1 is LNHDA and CDR2 is SQIVND in the germline V gene (reference sequence). Trimming left V 7 bases short and J 0 bases short, with 9 bases between. CDR3 length: 14 amino acids. Per the authors' pipeline: Amplification of reference gene primers was used by the study to estimate nucleated cell counts. Some clones are missing from TCRdb's copy, which holds only in-frame ones; the method was immunoSEQ multiplex PCR. V, J and clone size reflect that table, while D and trimming were determined from the DNA. The sample lists hundreds of thousands of clones, 85% to 90% occurring once.

The sequence was obtained from a woman aged 25-40 years who had recovered from COVID-19. V and J are TRBV19 and TRBJ2-2; D not resolved. The source material was PBMCs or T cells enriched from blood (not recorded which). CDR3 sequence: CASNQDSNTGELFF. The CDR3 nucleotides are TGTGCCAGTAATCAGGATTCGAACACCGGGGAGCTGTTTTTT.